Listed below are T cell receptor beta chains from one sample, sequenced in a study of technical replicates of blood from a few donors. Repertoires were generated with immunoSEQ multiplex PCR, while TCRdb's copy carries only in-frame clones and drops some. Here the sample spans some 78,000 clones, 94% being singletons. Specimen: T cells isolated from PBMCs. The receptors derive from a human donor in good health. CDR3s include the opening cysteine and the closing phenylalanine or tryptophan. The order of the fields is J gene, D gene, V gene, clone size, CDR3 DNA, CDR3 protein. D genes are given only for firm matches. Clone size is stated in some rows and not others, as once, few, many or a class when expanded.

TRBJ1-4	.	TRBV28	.	TGTGCCAGCAGTTTTGCGGAGGGTGAAAAACTGTTTTTT	CASSFAEGEKLFF
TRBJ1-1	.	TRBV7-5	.	TGTGTCAGAAGCGGACAGGGTGGAAGGGTAGGCACTGAAGCTTTCTTT	CVRSGQGGRVGTEAFF
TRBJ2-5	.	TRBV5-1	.	TGCGCCAGCAGCCCCCTCAAGCGACCCCAAGAGACCCAGTACTTC	CASSPLKRPQETQYF
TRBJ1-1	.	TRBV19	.	TGTGCCAGTAGTATATCAGGTATAATGAACACTGAAGCTTTCTTT	CASSISGIMNTEAFF
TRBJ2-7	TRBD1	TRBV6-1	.	TGTGCCAGCAGTGGACAGGGAAGCACCTACGAGCAGTACTTC	CASSGQGSTYEQYF
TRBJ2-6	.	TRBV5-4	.	TGTGCCAGCAGCCCGGGACGGGGGATGGGGGCCAACGTCCTGACTTTC	CASSPGRGMGANVLTF
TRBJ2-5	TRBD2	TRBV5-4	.	TGTGCCAGCAGCTTGTTTGGCGGGGGTCGAGAGACCCAGTACTTC	CASSLFGGGRETQYF
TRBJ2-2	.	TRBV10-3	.	TGTGCCACGAAAGATGGCATCGGGGAGCTGTTTTTT	CATKDGIGELFF
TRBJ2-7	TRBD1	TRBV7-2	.	TGTGCCAGCAGCTTACCACTTGGGGGACAGGGGGCTTACGAGCAGTACTTC	CASSLPLGGQGAYEQYF
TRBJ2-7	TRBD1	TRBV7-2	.	TGTGCCAGCAGGGATGGGGGGACAGGGGGAATCTACGAGCAGTACTTC	CASRDGGTGGIYEQYF
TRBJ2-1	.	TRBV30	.	TGTGCCTGGAGTGTACTTAGCCCTGAGCAGTTCTTC	CAWSVLSPEQFF
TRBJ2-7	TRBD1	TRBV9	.	TGTGCCAGCAGCGCGGGGGACAGGCTAATAACCTACGAGCAGTACTTC	CASSAGDRLITYEQYF
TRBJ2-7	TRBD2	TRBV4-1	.	TGCGCCAGCAGCCAAGTCCACGGGAGGGACTACGAGCAGTACTTC	CASSQVHGRDYEQYF
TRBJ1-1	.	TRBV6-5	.	TGTGCCAGCAGCTGGACACACAGCACTGAAGCTTTCTTT	CASSWTHSTEAFF
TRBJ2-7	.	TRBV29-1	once	TGCAGCGTTGAAGGGCAGCGCTACGAGCAGTACTTC	CSVEGQRYEQYF
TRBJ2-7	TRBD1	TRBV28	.	TGTGCCAGCAGTTCCCCCTCGGGACAGGGGGTTTACGAGCAGTACTTC	CASSSPSGQGVYEQYF
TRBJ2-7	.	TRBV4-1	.	TGCGCCAGCAGAGGACAGAACGAGCAGTACTTC	CASRGQNEQYF
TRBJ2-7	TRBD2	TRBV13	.	TGTGCCAGCAGCTCTCTTGGACTAGGTACCTACGAGCAGTACTTC	CASSSLGLGTYEQYF
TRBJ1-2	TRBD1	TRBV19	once	TGTGCCAGTAGTGAACGGGGGACAGGGAACTATGGCTACACCTTC	CASSERGTGNYGYTF
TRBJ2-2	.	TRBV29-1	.	TGCAGCGCTGAAAAGCGCGTCACCGGGGAGCTGTTTTTT	CSAEKRVTGELFF
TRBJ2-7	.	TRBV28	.	TGTGCCAGCAGTCAGTACGAGCAGTACTTC	CASSQYEQYF
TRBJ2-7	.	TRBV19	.	TGTGCCAGTAGTACACCCCCCGGCGGCTACGAGCAGTACTTC	CASSTPPGGYEQYF
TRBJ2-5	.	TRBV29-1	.	TGCAGCGTGGCGGGCCGAAGGGCAGAGACCCAGTACTTC	CSVAGRRAETQYF
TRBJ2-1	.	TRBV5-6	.	TGTGCCAGCAGCTTGAAATTCAGCTCCTACAATGAGCAGTTCTTC	CASSLKFSSYNEQFF
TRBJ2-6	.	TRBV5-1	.	TGCGCCAGCAGCTTGGCCCTTTTCTCTGGGGCCAACGTCCTGACTTTC	CASSLALFSGANVLTF
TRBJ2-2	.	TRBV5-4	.	TGTGCCAGCAGCTTGACCCCGGCGAACACCGGGGAGCTGTTTTTT	CASSLTPANTGELFF
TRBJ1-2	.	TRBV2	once	TGTGCCAGCAGTGATGACACCTATGGCTACACCTTC	CASSDDTYGYTF
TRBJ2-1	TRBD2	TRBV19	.	TGTGCCAGTAGTAGCTCCCATCGGGGGGGCTCTAACAATGAGCAGTTCTTC	CASSSSHRGGSNNEQFF
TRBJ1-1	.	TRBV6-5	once	TGTGCCAGCAGCCTCGACAGGAGAATGAACACTGAAGCTTTCTTT	CASSLDRRMNTEAFF
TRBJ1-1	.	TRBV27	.	TGTGCCAGCAGTTCGGGAGTTGAGGCTTTCTTT	CASSSGVEAFF
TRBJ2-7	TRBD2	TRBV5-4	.	TGTGCCAGCAGCTCTGGAACTAGCGGGAGGGGAAACGAGCAGTACTTC	CASSSGTSGRGNEQYF
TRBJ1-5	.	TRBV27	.	TGTGCCAGCAGTTTTCTCAGGGATAGCAATCAGCCCCAGCATTTT	CASSFLRDSNQPQHF
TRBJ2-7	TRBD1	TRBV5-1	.	TGCGCCAGCAGCCCGACAGGGGTAGTAGGCGAGCAGTACTTC	CASSPTGVVGEQYF
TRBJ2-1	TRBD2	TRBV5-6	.	TGTGCCAGCAGCTTGGGGACTAGCGGATACAATGAGCAGTTCTTC	CASSLGTSGYNEQFF
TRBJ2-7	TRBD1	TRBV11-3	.	TGTGCCAGCAGCTTCGGACAGGGGGTTTCCTACGAGCAGTACTTC	CASSFGQGVSYEQYF
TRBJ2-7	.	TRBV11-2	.	TGTGCCAGCAGCTTAGTCTCGAGCTACGAGCAGTACTTC	CASSLVSSYEQYF
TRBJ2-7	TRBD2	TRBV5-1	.	TGCGCCAGCAGCTTATTAGCGGGGCCAGAGGACGAGCAGTACTTC	CASSLLAGPEDEQYF
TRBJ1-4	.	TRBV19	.	TGTGCCAGTAGTGCGAGATTCTCAACTAATGAAAAACTGTTTTTT	CASSARFSTNEKLFF
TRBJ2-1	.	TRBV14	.	TGTGCCAGCAGCCATGACAGCTATGAGCAGTTCTTC	CASSHDSYEQFF
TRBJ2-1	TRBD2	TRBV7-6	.	TGTGCCAGCAGCCATGGACTAGAAGTCAATGAGCAGTTCTTC	CASSHGLEVNEQFF
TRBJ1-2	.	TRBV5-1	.	TGCGCCAGCAGCGATAGGACAGACTATGGCTACACCTTC	CASSDRTDYGYTF